Listed below are T cell receptor beta chains from one sample, sequenced in a study of cytomegalovirus exposure and HLA in healthy donors. The table came from immunoSEQ multiplex PCR; TCRdb's copy has only in-frame clones and leaves some out. This sample has 200,000 to 250,000 clones; 65% to 80% occur once, and the top ten carry around 16%. Input material: PBMCs. The receptor set was obtained from a man between 40 and 49 years old in good health and CMV-seronegative. Both conserved end residues are part of each CDR3. A D gene is named only where the DNA matches it firmly. Size is stated for part of the rows, as once, few or many counts, or as a class when the clone is expanded.

TGTGCCAGCAGCCTTACGACAGGGGACGGCACTGAAGCTTTCTTT,CASSLTTGDGTEAFF,TRBV9,.,TRBD1,TRBJ1-1
TGTGCCAGCAGCATCCTAGATTGGCGGGAAAACACCGGGGAGCTGTTTTTT,CASSILDWRENTGELFF,TRBV13,.,.,TRBJ2-2
TGCGCCAGCAGCTCGCGGACAGGGGGATCCTACGAGCAGTACTTC,CASSSRTGGSYEQYF,TRBV4-1,once,TRBD1,TRBJ2-7
TGTGCCAGCAGCGTGCGTCTAGCGCCAGATACGCAGTATTTT,CASSVRLAPDTQYF,TRBV9,.,.,TRBJ2-3
TGTGCCAGCAGCCCGAGAACGAACACCGGGGAGCTGTTTTTT,CASSPRTNTGELFF,TRBV9,.,.,TRBJ2-2
TGTGCCAGCTCGCCAACCGGGACAGGGAATAATGAAAAACTGTTTTTT,CASSPTGTGNNEKLFF,TRBV18,.,TRBD1,TRBJ1-4
TGTGCCAGCAGCAGCGGGAGGGCAGGCCATGAGCAGTTCTTC,CASSSGRAGHEQFF,TRBV6-1,.,TRBD2,TRBJ2-1
TGTGCCAGCTCCCCGGCTACCCAGCGAGAGACCCAGTACTTC,CASSPATQRETQYF,TRBV28,once,.,TRBJ2-5
TGTGCCAGCAGTGCCCTAAAGACAGGAGGTCACGAGCAGTACTTC,CASSALKTGGHEQYF,TRBV27,once,.,TRBJ2-7
TGTGCCAGCAGCCGGGACACCTACAATGAGCAGTTCTTC,CASSRDTYNEQFF,TRBV6-4,few,.,TRBJ2-1
TGTGCCAGTAGTATCGGTGGAAACACCATATATTTT,CASSIGGNTIYF,TRBV19,.,.,TRBJ1-3
TGTGCCAGCAGCTTGGCCCTAGCGGGAGTGGAAGCAGATACGCAGTATTTT,CASSLALAGVEADTQYF,TRBV5-6,once,TRBD2,TRBJ2-3